The 7 T cell receptor beta chains presented below share a single source sample, sequenced in a study of T cells in Graves' hyperthyroidism and ophthalmopathy (dated by TCRdb to about 2019). The protocol used for the library was multiplex PCR. The sequencer was an Illumina HiSeq 2000. Amplification of TCR beta CDR3 regions was carried out from RNA transcripts. The TCR CDR3 was subjected to a first round of RT-PCR using the HTBI primer set and the Qiagen OneStep RT-PCR kit. The public reads were quality trimmed at Q25 with fastp and then assembled into clones with MiXCR by TCRdb, keeping productive beta chains. Identical CDR3 protein sequences are pooled into one entry, listed with their most common genes and DNA. For this sample the table gives about 740,000 distinct CDR3 sequences, of which around 15% were detected only once. The ten biggest clones cover roughly a tenth of the sample. Sequencing used blood. These receptors all stem from a young woman with Graves' hyperthyroidism.

This clonotype came up a few times. One end of the junction varies from germline; a read error may be responsible. The chain combines TRBV7-2 with TRBJ2-1, with D unresolved. Germline V gene sequence: CDR1 SGHTA, CDR2 FQGNSA. The CDR3 has 15 residues. CDR3 bases: TGTGCCAGCGGCTTAAGTAGGGCCTCCTACAATGAGCAGTTCTTC. Its translation: CASGLSRASYNEQFF.

This clonotype was seen a few times. The rearrangement links TRBV5-8 to TRBJ2-3, with 14 bases that match TRBD2. The CDR3 totals 18 residues. V lost 4 bases, J lost 0 bases, and 7 bases stayed unmatched. Germline V CDR1 and CDR2: SGHTS, YDEGEE. CDR3 sequence reads: CASSLGLAGGTSTDTQYF. The CDR3 region has the DNA TGTGCCAGCAGCCTCGGACTAGCGGGAGGTACTAGCACAGATACGCAGTATTTT. The variable domain in full, completed from reference TRBV5-8 and TRBJ2-3, reads EAGVTQSPTHLIKTRGQQATLRCSPISGHTSVYWYQQALGLGLQFLLWYDEGEERNRGNFPPRFSGRQFPNYSSELNVNALELEDSALYLCASSLGLAGGTSTDTQYFGPGTRLTVL.

In its sample, this clonotype was seen many times. The rearrangement joins TRBV2 to TRBJ1-2; D call uncertain. The germline V and J ends were trimmed by 8 bases and 5 bases, with 9 bases remaining between them. Germline V gene data show CDR1 as SNHLY and CDR2 as FYNNEI. The CDR3 is made up of 11 amino acids. This CDR3 is CASPLTYGYTF. The CDR3 DNA reads TGTGCCAGCCCGCTCACATATGGCTACACCTTC.

The chain couples TRBV11-2 to TRBJ2-7, with 11 positions matching TRBD1. The CDR3 has 16 residues. Germline V gene sequence: CDR1 SGHAT, CDR2 FQNNGV. V trimming: 5 bases; J trimming: 3 bases; junction bases outside the gene matches: 9. The CDR3 spells CASSPLAGTGGYEQYF. The DNA for the CDR3 is TGTGCCAGCAGCCCCCTCGCCGGGACAGGGGGCTACGAGCAGTACTTC. The variable domain in full, with the rest retrieved from reference TRBV11-2 and TRBJ2-7, is EAGVAQSPRYKIIEKRQSVAFWCNPISGHATLYWYQQILGQGPKLLIQFQNNGVVDDSQLPKDRFSAERLKGVDSTLKIQPAKLEDSAVYLCASSPLAGTGGYEQYFGPGTRLTVT.

There are a few counts of this clonotype. As DNA, the CDR3 is TGTGCCACCAGACAAGGAGGGGTAGTCACCGGGGAGCTGTTTTTT. Translating it yields CATRQGGVVTGELFF. V gene TRBV24-1 combines with J gene TRBJ2-2; the D gene is possibly TRBD2 (6 bases). The CDR3 has 15 amino acids. CDR1 is KGHDR, CDR2 SFDVKD, per germline. V was pared by 7 bases and J by 4 bases, with 15 bases between.

The chain employs TRBV12-3 or TRBV12-4 and TRBJ2-7, with TRBD2 matching 10 bases. The CDR3 consists of 15 residues. V shed 6 bases, J shed 7 bases, and the junction held 12 bases outside the gene matches. In nucleotides, the CDR3 is TGTGCCAGCAGATCTCTAGCGGGAGTAGTGGATGAGCAGTACTTC. It codes for CASRSLAGVVDEQYF.

The chain has TRBV3-1 and TRBJ2-4; D gene ambiguous. Germline V gene lookup returns CDR1 LGHDT and CDR2 YNNKEL (reference sequence). The CDR3 has 14 residues. V was shortened by 4 bases and J by 1 base, with 8 bases between the two germline ends. In DNA, the CDR3 is TGTGCCAGCAGCCCTTACCGGGCCAAAAACATTCAGTACTTC. This translates into CASSPYRAKNIQYF.